This note documents a single T cell receptor beta chain sequence. With random hexamers, roughly 0.45 to 1 ug RNA was reverse transcribed. Each CDR3 protein is one row after TCRdb ran MiXCR on the immunoSEQ multiplex PCR reads. The sample consists of about 300,000 distinct CDR3 sequences, around 85% of them appearing once. The sample comes from a study of CD8 T cells in Susac syndrome. The multiple sclerosis control group comprised treatment-naive patients with stable or active relapsing-remitting disease. The CDR3 totals 15 residues. Trimming removed 0 bases from V and 2 bases from J, with 7 bases in between. Per the germline V gene, CDR1 is LGHNA and CDR2 is YSLEER.

The sample consisted of CD8+ T cells from PBMCs. The sequence came from a human donor with multiple sclerosis. The chain recombines TRBV4-3 with TRBJ2-2; D ambiguous. CDR3 sequence (DNA): TGCGCCAGCAGCCAAGATTGGATTAACACCGGGGAGCTGTTTTTT. Translation: CASSQDWINTGELFF.